Presented here are 27 T cell receptor beta chains from one specimen sequenced in a study of shared clonotypes between healthy human individuals. The data were produced by immunoSEQ multiplex PCR, yet TCRdb's version contains in-frame clones alone and is incomplete. The sample carries more than 1,200,000 clones, approximately 98.5% recorded once. Sequencing was performed on naive CD4+ T cells sorted from blood. The subset was: CD45RA+ positively selected. The receptors derive from a man aged 30 to 39 in good health.

The V and J genes are TRBV2 and TRBJ2-1; D is uncertain. The germline V and J ends were trimmed by 0 bases and 8 bases, with 5 bases remaining between them. The CDR3 runs to 12 residues. Per the germline V gene, CDR1 is SNHLY and CDR2 is FYNNEI. The CDR3 here is CASSEALDEQFF. In nucleotides, the CDR3 is TGTGCCAGCAGTGAAGCGCTCGATGAGCAGTTCTTC.

With regard to this clone: The identical CDR3 is also encoded by other nucleotide sequences in the sample. The chain carries TRBV7-9 and TRBJ1-5; TRBD1 matches at 9 bases. This CDR3 spans 16 amino acids. Germline V lookup: CDR1 SEHNR, CDR2 FQNEAQ (reference sequence). V trimming: 5 bases; J trimming: 0 bases; junction bases outside the gene matches: 5. The CDR3 is CASSPGTGSSNQPQHF. The CDR3 DNA sequence: TGTGCCAGCAGCCCCGGGACAGGGAGTAGCAATCAGCCCCAGCATTTT.

The CDR3 DNA sequence: TGCAGCGTGGCCAGGGGGCCCCCCGGCGAGCAGTACTTC. It yields the protein CSVARGPPGEQYF. The chain couples TRBV29-1 to TRBJ2-7, with 8 bases that match TRBD1. The germline gives CDR1 SQVTM, CDR2 ANQGSEA. This CDR3 has 13 amino acids. J lost 6 bases, V lost 6 bases, and 10 bases had no gene match.

The CDR3 loop is CASSEAAGNTDTQYF. CDR3 nucleotides: TGCGCCAGCAGTGAGGCAGCGGGGAACACAGATACGCAGTATTTT. J is TRBJ2-3 and V is TRBV10-1; 7 nucleotides line up with TRBD2. The CDR3 length is 15 residues. Germline V gene data show CDR1 as WNHNN and CDR2 as SYGVQD (reference sequence). Trimming removed 2 bases from V and 2 bases from J; junction bases left unmatched: 4.

The chain carries TRBV29-1 and TRBJ2-1; 10 bases are a match to TRBD1. The CDR3 loop spans 14 amino acids. The V gene end was trimmed by 7 bases and the J gene end by 7 bases; junction bases not matched to a gene: 10. CDR1 is SQVTM, CDR2 ANQGSEA, per germline. CDR3 loop: CSGSGTGEGNEQFF. As DNA, the CDR3 is TGCAGCGGTTCCGGGACAGGGGAAGGGAATGAGCAGTTCTTC.

The chain employs TRBV28 and TRBJ2-7; D uncertain. V was clipped by 5 bases and J by 2 bases, with 19 bases between them. The CDR3 runs 16 residues. The V gene's germline CDR1 is MDHEN and CDR2 SYDVKM. The CDR3 region has the DNA TGTGCCAGCAGTGACCCACGGAAGGGCGGTACCTACGAGCAGTACTTC. It encodes CASSDPRKGGTYEQYF.

The rearrangement uses TRBV10-3 and TRBJ2-5, with 8 bases aligning to TRBD1. The CDR3 loop spans 14 amino acids. In germline, CDR1 is ENHRY, CDR2 SYGVKD. Trimming removed 6 bases from V and 3 bases from J; junction bases left unmatched: 6. The CDR3 protein is CAIRAQGAKETQYF. The CDR3 DNA reads as TGTGCCATCAGGGCCCAGGGGGCGAAAGAGACCCAGTACTTC.

This clone was detected only once. The genes are TRBV28 and TRBJ1-5; 8 positions match TRBD1. CDR3 length equals 17 residues. The ends lost 3 bases at V and 3 bases at J; junction bases unmatched: 10. Germline V gene sequence: CDR1 MDHEN, CDR2 SYDVKM. In DNA, the CDR3 is TGTGCCAGCAGTTTCGCCGGGACAGGTTATGACAATCAGCCCCAGCATTTT. This translates into CASSFAGTGYDNQPQHF.

The gene calls are TRBV11-2 and TRBJ2-3, with 8 bases aligning to TRBD1. This CDR3 spans 16 amino acids. Germline CDR1 is SGHAT and CDR2 is FQNNGV. Trimming took 5 bases from V and 5 from J; bases not matched to a gene: 12. The CDR3 DNA reads TGTGCCAGCAGCCGCGCGGACAGGGATTTTCTAGATACGCAGTATTTT. Protein: CASSRADRDFLDTQYF.

J is TRBJ1-4 and V is TRBV6-5; 7 bases fit TRBD1. The germline CDR1 and CDR2 sequences are MNHEY and SVGAGI. The CDR3 length is 15 residues. The ends lost 6 bases at V and 8 bases at J; junction bases unmatched: 12. CDR3: CASSQGQVVREKLFF. The CDR3 coding sequence is TGTGCCAGCAGCCAAGGACAGGTCGTTAGAGAAAAACTGTTTTTT.

CDR3 sequence: CASSADRGSYNEQFF. CDR3 bases: TGTGCCAGCAGCGCAGACAGGGGCAGCTACAATGAGCAGTTCTTC. The rearrangement joins TRBV7-2 to TRBJ2-1; 8 positions agree with TRBD1. This CDR3 region has 15 residues. With V trimmed by 5 bases and J by 3 bases, 6 bases remained unmatched. From germline, CDR1 is SGHTA and CDR2 FQGNSA.

The chain links TRBV7-9 to TRBJ2-7; possibly TRBD1 for D (6 bases). The germline CDR1 and CDR2 sequences are SEHNR and FQNEAQ (reference sequence). CDR3 length: 14 residues. The V end was cut by 6 bases, the J end by 5 bases, with 17 bases between. CDR3 nucleotides: TGTGCCAGCAGTCAGACACACAGGGCCGACGAGCAGTACTTC. It specifies CASSQTHRADEQYF.

This chain links TRBV15 with TRBJ2-3; possibly TRBD2 for D (7 bases). This CDR3 has 16 residues. V lost 0 bases, J lost 0 bases, and 10 bases lay in between. The germline gives CDR1 LNHNV, CDR2 YYDKDF (reference sequence). The CDR3 protein is CATSREGGASTDTQYF. The CDR3 nucleotides read TGTGCCACCAGCAGAGAGGGGGGGGCTAGCACAGATACGCAGTATTTT.

The chain combines TRBV6-5 with TRBJ1-5; D gene uncertain. Trimming stripped 6 bases from V and 4 bases from J, with 7 bases between. Germline loops: CDR1 MNHEY, CDR2 SVGAGI. CDR3 length equals 12 residues. The CDR3, as DNA: TGTGCCAGCAGAGGACGGAATCAGCCCCAGCATTTT. Amino acids: CASRGRNQPQHF.

The table lists this clone with a count of one. The same CDR3 can be traced to other DNA sequences in this sample. The chain combines TRBV7-9 with TRBJ2-1, with D hard to call. This CDR3 spans 12 amino acids. V shed 5 bases and J shed 7 bases, with 9 bases lying between them. CDR1 and CDR2 (germline): SEHNR, FQNEAQ (reference sequence). The CDR3 spells CASSPSINEQFF. CDR3 DNA: TGTGCCAGCAGCCCGAGCATTAATGAGCAGTTCTTC.

V usage is TRBV27 and J usage is TRBJ2-7; TRBD1 matches 8 bases. This CDR3 has 15 amino acids. V gave up 6 bases and J gave up 2 bases; unmatched junction bases: 9. Germline V gives CDR1 MNHEY, CDR2 SMNVEV (reference sequence). The DNA of the CDR3 is TGTGCCAGCAGGCGATCCGGGACAGGCCCCTACGAGCAGTACTTC. Translating it yields CASRRSGTGPYEQYF.

About this clone: An end of the junction does not agree with germline; a read error may underlie this. The chain is built from TRBV18 and TRBJ1-5; no firm D call. CDR1 KGHSH and CDR2 LQKENI come from the germline V gene. The CDR3 runs 12 residues. The CDR3 loop reads CASSPDGRHTNF. CDR3 DNA sequence: TGTGCCAGCTCACCTGATGGAAGACACACTAATTTT.

The genes are TRBV9 and TRBJ1-1; TRBD1 matches 7 bases. V lost 2 bases, J lost 2 bases, and 3 bases stayed unmatched. This CDR3 contains 14 residues. Germline lookup yields CDR1 SGDLS and CDR2 YYNGEE. CDR3 DNA: TGTGCCAGCAGCGTTTACAGGGGCAACACTGAAGCTTTCTTT. It yields the protein CASSVYRGNTEAFF.

The gene calls are TRBV5-5 and TRBJ2-1, with D possibly called TRBD1 or TRBD2 (5 bases each). Per germline, CDR1 SGHKS and CDR2 YYEKEE (reference sequence). Trimming removed 5 bases at V and 8 bases at J, with 17 bases between. CDR3 length equals 14 residues. The CDR3 here is CASRAGTRLDEQFF. In nucleotides, the CDR3 is TGTGCCAGCAGAGCCGGGACCCGCCTGGATGAGCAGTTCTTC.

The V and J genes are TRBV7-2 and TRBJ1-1; D is perhaps TRBD1 (6 bases). V lost 2 bases, J lost 8 bases, and 18 bases lay in between. Germline V lookup: CDR1 SGHTA, CDR2 FQGNSA. The CDR3 totals 15 residues. The chain's CDR3 is CASSLNRVLVMEAFF. CDR3 DNA sequence: TGTGCCAGCAGCTTAAACAGGGTTCTGGTTATGGAAGCTTTCTTT.

The chain is built from TRBV5-1 and TRBJ2-2; 12 nucleotides agree with TRBD2. Per the germline V gene, CDR1 is SGHRS and CDR2 is YFSETQ. The CDR3 is 16 amino acids. With 4 bases clipped from V and 5 bases from J, the junction kept 6 bases outside the gene matches. The chain's CDR3 is CASSRLAGAGTGELFF. CDR3 DNA: TGCGCCAGCAGCCGACTAGCGGGAGCTGGGACCGGGGAGCTGTTTTTT.

This chain joins TRBV19 and TRBJ2-1, with a tentative D call TRBD1 (5 bases). There are 13 residues in the CDR3. The V gene lost 4 bases and the J gene lost 10 bases, with 14 bases spanning the gap. The germline CDR1 and CDR2 sequences are LNHDA and SQIVND (reference sequence). CDR3 nucleotides: TGTGCCAGTAGTAAGGTAGGGGCAGCCGAGCAGTTCTTC. Protein: CASSKVGAAEQFF.

This clone was counted a single time. V usage is TRBV7-7 and J usage is TRBJ2-2; 7 bases line up with TRBD1. J gave up 3 bases and V 3 bases, and 7 bases lay outside the gene matches. The CDR3 is 16 amino acids. Germline CDR1 reads SSHAT; CDR2 reads FNYEAQ (reference sequence). In nucleotides, the CDR3 is TGTGCCAGCAGCTTCCTTGGGACAGTACACACCGGGGAGCTGTTTTTT. Translating gives CASSFLGTVHTGELFF.

The chain recombines TRBV5-5 with TRBJ2-1, with no clear D. Per the germline V gene, CDR1 is SGHKS and CDR2 is YYEKEE (reference sequence). CDR3 length equals 11 residues. Trimming stripped 9 bases from V and 7 bases from J, with 11 bases between. The chain's CDR3 is CATTAGNEQFF. DNA for the CDR3: TGTGCCACCACAGCCGGAAATGAGCAGTTCTTC.

J is TRBJ2-6 and V is TRBV30; D not resolved. The ends were cut back, 3 bases at V and 0 bases at J, with 3 bases in the middle. The germline V gene encodes CDR1 GTSNPN and CDR2 SVGIG (reference sequence). There are 13 residues in the CDR3. The CDR3 DNA sequence: TGTGCCTGGAGGCCCTCTGGGGCCAACGTCCTGACTTTC. This gives the protein CAWRPSGANVLTF.

The V call is TRBV27, the J call TRBJ2-7, with TRBD2 identical over 8 bases. This CDR3 comprises 16 residues. J was trimmed by 3 bases and V by 4 bases; bases with no gene match: 11. Per germline, CDR1 MNHEY and CDR2 SMNVEV (reference sequence). This CDR3 reads CASSSDASGLGYEQYF. The CDR3 DNA sequence: TGTGCCAGCAGTTCGGACGCTAGCGGGCTGGGCTACGAGCAGTACTTC.

This rearrangement joins TRBV5-1 to TRBJ1-1, with 7 bases fitting TRBD1. J lost 1 base, V lost 1 base, and 7 bases had no gene match. Germline CDR1 SGHRS, CDR2 YFSETQ. The CDR3 loop spans 16 amino acids. The CDR3 DNA sequence: TGCGCCAGCAGCTTGACCCCGGGACAGCCGAACACTGAAGCTTTCTTT. It yields the protein CASSLTPGQPNTEAFF.